The present entry profiles one T cell receptor (beta chain) with its context. These data are taken from a study of cytotoxic CD8 clonotypes in ibrutinib-treated CLL. The assay was immunoSEQ multiplex PCR, and TCRdb's table has in-frame clones only and misses some. The repertoire holds more than 25,000 clones, with 55% to 70% as singletons. The sequencing used PBMCs, collected after 24 months of ibrutinib treatment. The clonotype was recovered from a human donor with chronic lymphocytic leukemia.

The CDR3 nucleotides are TGTGCCAGCAGCTTGCGTAGGGAGCAGTTCTTC. This encodes CASSLRREQFF. The chain recombines TRBV5-4 with TRBJ2-1; D not resolved. Germline V gene lookup returns CDR1 SGHNT and CDR2 YYREEE (reference sequence). V lost 1 base, J lost 10 bases, and 6 bases lay in between. This CDR3 region has 11 residues.